This T cell receptor (beta chain) is drawn from a study of a mutant IDH1 vaccine in newly diagnosed glioma. The time point is: week 47, end of study. Each vaccine dose was 300 ug of mutant IDH1 20-mer peptide, with topical imiquimod. TCRdb's table, derived via immunoSEQ multiplex PCR, lists solely in-frame clones and lacks some. Counted here are approximately 84,000 clones, 75% to 90% occurring once; the ten biggest clones make up approximately 5.4%. As concerns this clone: Its antigen remains unknown.

Germline assignment: CDR1 LNHDA and CDR2 SQIVND (reference sequence). The CDR3 loop spans 14 amino acids. V trimming: 8 bases; J trimming: 2 bases; junction bases outside the gene matches: 9. The sample in question was PBMCs, obtained from a glioma patient whose treatment included an IDH1 peptide vaccine. V is TRBV19 and J is TRBJ2-7; 7 nucleotides match TRBD1. This receptor was obtained from a man between 40 and 49 years old with glioma. CDR3: CASQTRQGPYEQYF. The DNA of the CDR3 is TGTGCCAGTCAGACCCGACAGGGACCCTACGAGCAGTACTTC.